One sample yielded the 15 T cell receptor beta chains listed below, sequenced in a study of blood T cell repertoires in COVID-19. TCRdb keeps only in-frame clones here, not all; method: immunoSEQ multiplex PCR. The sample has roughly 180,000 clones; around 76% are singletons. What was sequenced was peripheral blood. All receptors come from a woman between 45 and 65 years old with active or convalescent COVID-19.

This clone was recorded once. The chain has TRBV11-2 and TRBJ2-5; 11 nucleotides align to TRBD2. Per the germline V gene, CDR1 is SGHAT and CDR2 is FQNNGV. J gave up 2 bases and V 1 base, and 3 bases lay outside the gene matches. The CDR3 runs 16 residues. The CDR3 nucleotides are TGTGCCAGCAGCTTAGGCCTAGCGGGGGGACAAGAGACCCAGTACTTC. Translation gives CASSLGLAGGQETQYF.

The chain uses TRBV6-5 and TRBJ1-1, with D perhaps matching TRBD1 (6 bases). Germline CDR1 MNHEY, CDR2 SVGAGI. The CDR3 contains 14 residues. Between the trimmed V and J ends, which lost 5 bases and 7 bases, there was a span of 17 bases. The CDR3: CASSPLQGVGEAFF. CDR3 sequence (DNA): TGTGCCAGCAGTCCTTTACAGGGAGTGGGTGAAGCTTTCTTT.

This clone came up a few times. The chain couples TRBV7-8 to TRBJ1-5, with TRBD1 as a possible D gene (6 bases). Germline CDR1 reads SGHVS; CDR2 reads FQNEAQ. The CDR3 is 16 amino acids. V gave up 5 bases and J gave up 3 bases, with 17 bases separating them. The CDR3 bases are TGTGCCAGCAGCAAAGGGACACCCGCTATCAATCAGCCCCAGCATTTT. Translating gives CASSKGTPAINQPQHF.

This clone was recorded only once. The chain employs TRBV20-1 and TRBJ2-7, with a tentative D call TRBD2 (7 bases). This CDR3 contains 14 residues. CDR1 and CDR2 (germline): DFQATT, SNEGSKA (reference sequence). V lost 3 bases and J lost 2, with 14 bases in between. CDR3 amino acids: CSASPGGGAYEQYF. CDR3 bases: TGCAGTGCTAGTCCGGGCGGGGGCGCCTACGAGCAGTACTTC.

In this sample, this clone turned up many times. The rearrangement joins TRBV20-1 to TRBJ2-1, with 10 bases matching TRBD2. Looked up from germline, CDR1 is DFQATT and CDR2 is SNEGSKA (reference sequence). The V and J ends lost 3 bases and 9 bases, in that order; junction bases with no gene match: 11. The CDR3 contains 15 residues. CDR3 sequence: CSASSSGSVGTEQFF. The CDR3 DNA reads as TGCAGTGCTAGTTCTAGCGGGAGTGTGGGCACTGAGCAGTTCTTC.

As DNA, the CDR3 is TGTGCCAGCAGACTATCCTACAATGAGCAGTTCTTC. Residues: CASRLSYNEQFF. The gene calls are TRBV12-3 or TRBV12-4 and TRBJ2-1, with D hard to call. CDR3 size: 12 residues. V lost 6 bases, J lost 1 base, and 4 bases lay in between.

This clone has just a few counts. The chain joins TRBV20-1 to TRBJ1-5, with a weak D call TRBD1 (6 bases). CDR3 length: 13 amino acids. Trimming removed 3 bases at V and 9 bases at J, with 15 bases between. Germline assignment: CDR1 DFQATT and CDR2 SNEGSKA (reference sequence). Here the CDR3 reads CSASRQALGPQHF. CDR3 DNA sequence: TGCAGTGCTAGTCGACAGGCCCTTGGGCCCCAGCATTTT.

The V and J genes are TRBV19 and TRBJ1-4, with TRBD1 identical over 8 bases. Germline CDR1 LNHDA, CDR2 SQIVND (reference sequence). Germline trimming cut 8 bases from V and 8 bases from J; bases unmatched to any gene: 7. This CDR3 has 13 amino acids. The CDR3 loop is CASHGQGGEKLFF. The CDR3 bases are TGTGCCAGTCACGGACAGGGTGGAGAAAAACTGTTTTTT.

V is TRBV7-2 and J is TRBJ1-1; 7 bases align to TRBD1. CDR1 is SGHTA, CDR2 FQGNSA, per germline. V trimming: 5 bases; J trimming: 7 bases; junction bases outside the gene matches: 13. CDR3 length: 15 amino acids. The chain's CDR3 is CASSPLTGRYLEAFF. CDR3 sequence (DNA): TGTGCCAGCAGCCCCCTGACAGGGCGCTACCTTGAAGCTTTCTTT. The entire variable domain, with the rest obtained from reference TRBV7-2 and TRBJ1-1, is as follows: GAGVSQSPSNKVTEKGKDVELRCDPISGHTALYWYRQSLGQGLEFLIYFQGNSAPDKSGLPSDRFSAERTGGSVSTLTIQRTQQEDSAVYLCASSPLTGRYLEAFFGQGTRLTVV.

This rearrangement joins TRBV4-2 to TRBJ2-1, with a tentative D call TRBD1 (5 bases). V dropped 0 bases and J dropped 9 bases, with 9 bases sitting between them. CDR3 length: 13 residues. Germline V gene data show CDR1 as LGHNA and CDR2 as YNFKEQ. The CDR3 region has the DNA TGTGCCAGCAGCCAAGATCTGGGGCCTGAGCAGTTCTTC. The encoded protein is CASSQDLGPEQFF.

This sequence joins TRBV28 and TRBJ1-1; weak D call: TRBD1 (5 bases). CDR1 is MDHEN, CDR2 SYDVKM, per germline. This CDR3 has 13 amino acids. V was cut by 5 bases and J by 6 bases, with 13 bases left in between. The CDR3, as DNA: TGTGCCAGCAGTCACAGGCGGGGTGCTGAAGCTTTCTTT. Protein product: CASSHRRGAEAFF.

In DNA, the CDR3 is TGTGCCACCAGCAGAGGTTTCAGGGGAGGGCTAAGAGATGGGCCCCAGCATTTT. It is translated as CATSRGFRGGLRDGPQHF. The gene calls are TRBV15 and TRBJ1-5; D possibly corresponds to TRBD1 (6 bases). The CDR3 has 18 residues. The germline V gene has CDR1 LNHNV and CDR2 YYDKDF (reference sequence). V lost 1 base and J 9 bases, leaving 25 bases between the germline ends.

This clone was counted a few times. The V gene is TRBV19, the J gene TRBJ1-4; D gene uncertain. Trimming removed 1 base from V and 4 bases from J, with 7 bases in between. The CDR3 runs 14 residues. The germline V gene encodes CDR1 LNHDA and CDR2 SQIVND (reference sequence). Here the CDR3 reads CASSIGQDNEKLFF. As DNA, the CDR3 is TGTGCCAGTAGTATAGGGCAGGATAATGAAAAACTGTTTTTT.

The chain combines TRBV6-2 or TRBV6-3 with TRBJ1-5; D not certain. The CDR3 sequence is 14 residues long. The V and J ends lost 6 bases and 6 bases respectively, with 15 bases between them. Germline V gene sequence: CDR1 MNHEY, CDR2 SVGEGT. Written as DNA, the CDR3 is TGTGCCAGCAGCCCAGGAGGTTTTCCTCAGCCCCAGCATTTT. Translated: CASSPGGFPQPQHF.

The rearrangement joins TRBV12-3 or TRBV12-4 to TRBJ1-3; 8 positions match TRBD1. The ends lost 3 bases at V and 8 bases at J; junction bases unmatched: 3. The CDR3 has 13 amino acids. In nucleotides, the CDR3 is TGTGCCAGCAGTTTTTCACAGGGGGACACCATATATTTT. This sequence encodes CASSFSQGDTIYF.